This TCR beta chain is from a study of blood T cell repertoires in COVID-19. Overall study context: Sources were T cells, B-cell-depleted T cells, or PBMCs; the material itself was cDNA or gDNA.

Participants, 18 to 89 years old, spanned around 26 US areas. CDR3 length equals 14 residues. The V and J ends lost 4 bases and 0 bases respectively, with 7 bases between them. Germline lookup yields CDR1 MDHEN and CDR2 SYDVKM. Data came from immunoSEQ multiplex PCR; TCRdb stores just in-frame clones and leaves some out. The sample consists of roughly 370,000 clones, approximately 87% of them appearing once. This receptor was identified in a woman between 45 and 60 years old who had recovered from COVID-19. The rearrangement joins TRBV28 to TRBJ1-3; possibly TRBD1 for D (6 bases). Source material: PBMCs or T cells enriched from blood (not recorded which). Here the CDR3 reads CASSSGVSGNTIYF. CDR3 DNA sequence: TGTGCCAGCAGTTCAGGGGTCTCTGGAAACACCATATATTTT.